This TCR beta chain is from a study of T cell responses to AZD1222 COVID-19 vaccine. Findings and limits, study-wide: Without day 14 samples, only post-peak T cell repertoires were studied. The donor group comprised mostly white British people and more females; the analysis possibly underestimated clonal diversity.

This table comes from immunoSEQ multiplex PCR, and its TCRdb copy is limited to in-frame clones, with some not included. Of 120,000 to 150,000 clones detected, around nine tenths appear once; the ten largest clones hold under 3.5%. This clone counts as medium-sized. What it recognizes is unknown. This CDR3 has 15 residues. Germline CDR1 MGHRA, CDR2 YSYEKL. J was trimmed by 8 bases and V by 3 bases; bases with no gene match: 8. The V gene is TRBV4-1, the J gene TRBJ1-2; 11 bases map to TRBD1. The sequencing used peripheral blood, collected on day 0 of AZD1222 vaccination. This TCR came from an adult in good health. The chain's CDR3 is CASSHRDRGLGGYTF. The CDR3 region has the DNA TGCGCCAGCAGCCACCGGGACAGGGGGTTAGGGGGCTACACCTTC.